The T cell receptor beta chain described here comes from a study of blood T cell repertoires in COVID-19. Background on the study: Samples came from the United States, Italy and Spain, spanning acute and convalescent COVID-19. Sources were T cells, B-cell-depleted T cells, or PBMCs; the material itself was cDNA or gDNA.

Authors' processing steps: Amplification with reference gene primers provided the estimates of nucleated cell counts. Only in-frame clones appear in the TCRdb table, and some are missing; sequencing was by immunoSEQ multiplex PCR. The V and J calls and the clone size are those of that table, but D and trimming were determined from the DNA. The sample lists tens of thousands of clones, around 80% occurring once. This clone has just one count. The germline gives CDR1 WSHSY, CDR2 SAAADI. The CDR3 extends over 16 amino acids. V was shortened by 2 bases and J by 5 bases, with 19 bases between the two germline ends.

V is TRBV10-2 and J is TRBJ2-7, with D possibly being TRBD2 (7 bases). The sequenced material came from peripheral blood. The TCR was taken from a human donor in a cohort sampled during active COVID-19. DNA of the CDR3: TGCGCCAGCAGTGAGAGGGGGGCGGGAGCTAAGGACGAGCAGTACTTC. Translating it yields CASSERGAGAKDEQYF.